This TCR beta chain stems from a study of CD8+ T cells in alopecia areata (dated 2018 in TCRdb). Context from the whole study: The treated patients took part in an open-label pilot trial in which moderate-to-severe alopecia areata was treated with oral tofacitinib at 5 to 10 mg twice daily. On the human side, TCRbeta sequencing was run on scalp tissue and on sorted CD4+ and CD8+ peripheral blood T cells from healthy controls and from alopecia areata patients with either patchy or totalis/universalis disease. Scalp clonality was compared among normal scalp (n=4), patchy alopecia areata scalp (n=8), and alopecia totalis/universalis scalp (n=8). Tofacitinib-treated patients had biopsies at baseline and at 4 and 24 weeks of treatment, with a later scalp biopsy in several patients. Disease severity in treated patients was measured with the SALT score, which quantifies the percentage of affected scalp surface area. Patients received tofacitinib for 6 to 18 months and were then followed off drug for 6 months to check for delayed response and recurrence. High-throughput TCRbeta sequencing was used to examine T cell clonal expansion in alopecia areata in both the C3H/HeJ mouse model and human patients. Amplification of TCRbeta CDR3 regions was done by immunoSEQ multiplex PCR using 35 Vbeta forward primers and 13 Jbeta reverse primers. The RNA source kit depended on sample type: the PAXgene miRNA kit for fixed scalp, the miRNeasy kit for PBMCs, and the RNeasy kit for mouse skin.

This specimen's treatment or condition label, per the study, means: oral pan-JAK inhibitor, 5-10 mg twice daily. Peripheral blood and lesional scalp punch biopsies were obtained from patients with alopecia areata. PBMCs were isolated by density centrifugation and stained for CD3, CD4 and CD8, and CD4+ and CD8+ T cells were sorted on a FACSAria. Study-wide conclusions, independent of this receptor: Scalp TCR repertoire analysis is complicated because resident alphabeta T cells in normal human skin are also sequenced, whereas mouse skin is dominated by gammadelta T cells. Compared with normal scalp, lesional scalp, particularly in alopecia totalis/universalis, had higher clonality and more expanded CD8+ clones, which suggests antigenic drive. Shared TCR sequences between patients were less evident than in mice, which may be partly attributable to HLA diversity in the patient population. Because the treated cohort was small and had only one nonresponder, larger studies are needed to examine links between baseline CD8+ expansion and response. Tofacitinib significantly decreased scalp clonality and the number of expanded CD8+ clones among the top 100 scalp clones. Many expanded lesional clones were found to persist in scalp and blood during tofacitinib treatment, and relapse after treatment cessation may be partly explained by this persistence.

Only a few counts were recorded for this clone. Which antigen it targets is not known. One base away there is no much larger clone; base qualities are not given. The junction shows trimming of 4 bases on V and 4 bases on J, plus 10 bases between the germline ends. CDR1 and CDR2 are read off the germline V gene as SQVTM and ANQGSEA. Measured from the cysteine to the phenylalanine, the CDR3 is 13 residues long. The sequence is cut down to CDR3 DNA, 39 bases in frame from base 1. Receptor libraries were prepared by the immunoSEQ multiplex PCR assay. For TCR sequencing, RNA was extracted from every sample and reverse transcribed into cDNA to serve as template. SuperScript III was used for first-strand cDNA synthesis, primed with a 2:1 mix of oligo-dT and random hexamers. A synthetic immune receptor repertoire was used to assess amplification bias, and residual bias was removed computationally. Turning to the authors' computational methods: Raw reads were preprocessed to remove errors, and CDR3 was defined by IMGT conventions from the conserved cysteine to phenylalanine. To get clonality, Shannon entropy was normalized by log2 of the number of productive unique TCRs and the result was subtracted from 1. Whether scalp clones were CD4 or CD8 was inferred by matching scalp TCRbeta sequences against CD4 and CD8 repertoires sorted from blood. Not all clones reach the TCRdb copy of this immuneACCESS table, which keeps in-frame sequences only. Checked studies attribute under half of the gap to unresolved V genes and leave the rest unexplained. The V and J calls and the clone size are those of that table, but D and trimming were determined from the DNA. The sample profile shows around 180,000 clones; around three fifths of them were found once. Jointly, the top ten make up 1.3% of the sample.

The chain couples TRBV29-1 to TRBJ1-4; a confident D gene designation cannot be given. The clonotype comes from a human donor with alopecia areata. This sample comprised CD4+ T cells sorted from blood, obtained around week 49, from a patient treated with tofacitinib. The DNA sequence reads TGCAGCGTTGCGGGGAGCCTTAATGAAAAACTGTTTTTT. Its coded protein is CSVAGSLNEKLFF.